One and the same sample provided the 11 T cell receptor beta chains below, sequenced in a study of spatial heterogeneity in lung cancer. Time point denoted: blood at routine non-recurrence follow-up after resection. MiXCR was run by TCRdb on the 5' RACE reads, yielding one entry per CDR3 protein. The profile shows tens of thousands of distinct CDR3 sequences, just under 20% of them singletons. This specimen was PBMCs, taken at follow-up. The source is a male donor with early-stage non-small cell lung cancer.

This clonotype was seen only a few times. The chain joins TRBV14 to TRBJ2-1; the D call may be TRBD1 or TRBD2 (6 bases each). CDR1 SGHDN and CDR2 FVKESK come from the germline V gene. V shed 1 base and J shed 0 bases, with 10 bases lying between them. The CDR3 has 16 amino acids. CDR3 in DNA: TGTGCCAGCAGCCAAGGCTCGGGGGCCTCCTACAATGAGCAGTTCTTC. It specifies CASSQGSGASYNEQFF.

The rearrangement joins TRBV6-5 to TRBJ2-4; no firm D call. The CDR3 covers 14 residues. Trimming took 5 bases from V and 8 from J, leaving 16 bases between them. Germline loops: CDR1 MNHEY, CDR2 SVGAGI. The CDR3 DNA follows: TGTGCCAGCAGTCCAACTCGAACTTCCCACATTCAGTACTTC. Its protein is CASSPTRTSHIQYF.

This clonotype has just one count. The chain recombines TRBV20-1 with TRBJ1-2; D gene uncertain. This CDR3 contains 13 residues. The germline V and J ends were trimmed by 3 bases and 8 bases, with 16 bases remaining between them. Germline V gene sequence: CDR1 DFQATT, CDR2 SNEGSKA (reference sequence). The CDR3 DNA is TGCAGTGCTAGGGCTCCCGAGGGAAGAGGCTACACCTTC. This gives the protein CSARAPEGRGYTF.

This chain uses TRBV20-1 with TRBJ1-2; TRBD1 matches at 7 bases. Germline assignment: CDR1 DFQATT and CDR2 SNEGSKA (reference sequence). Unmatched junction bases numbered 11, after V lost 1 base and J lost 6 bases. The CDR3 extends over 15 amino acids. This CDR3 is CSARGIIGGGNGYTF. Written as DNA, the CDR3 is TGCAGTGCTAGAGGAATAATAGGAGGGGGCAATGGCTACACCTTC.

V gene TRBV29-1 combines with J gene TRBJ1-2, with 8 positions matching TRBD1. The CDR3 is made up of 14 amino acids. The junction had 6 bases not matched to a gene; V was cut back by 2 bases and J by 4 bases. Germline CDR1 reads SQVTM; CDR2 reads ANQGSEA. The CDR3 region is CSVELGQESYGYTF. The CDR3 region has the DNA TGCAGCGTTGAATTGGGACAGGAATCCTATGGCTACACCTTC.

This clonotype came up many times. V usage is TRBV11-2 and J usage is TRBJ2-1, with TRBD2 matching over 7 bases. The V gene's germline CDR1 is SGHAT and CDR2 FQNNGV. This CDR3 has 16 amino acids. The V segment lost 4 bases and the J segment 9 bases; nucleotides outside the gene matches: 15. Written as DNA, the CDR3 is TGTGCCAGCAGCTCCCTACTAGCGAGGGCCATCGGTGAGCAGTTCTTC. As protein: CASSSLLARAIGEQFF.

The sample holds many counts of this clonotype. This chain links TRBV20-1 with TRBJ1-4, with 8 bases fitting TRBD1. CDR1 is DFQATT and CDR2 is SNEGSKA in the germline V gene (reference sequence). The CDR3 covers 14 residues. The J segment lost 8 bases and the V segment lost 2 bases, leaving 7 bases of the junction unmatched. The CDR3 nucleotides are TGCAGTGCTAGACACAGGGGGGAAGGCGAAAAACTGTTTTTT. Translating it yields CSARHRGEGEKLFF.

This clonotype has ten or more counts. J is TRBJ1-5 and V is TRBV7-9; D gene unclear. Germline values: CDR1 SEHNR, CDR2 FQNEAQ (reference sequence). Trimming took 3 bases from V and 5 from J, leaving 11 bases between them. This CDR3 has 14 residues. As DNA, the CDR3 is TGTGCCAGCAGCTTTGACGCTACTGATCAGCCCCAGCATTTT. Translation gives CASSFDATDQPQHF. Supplemented by reference TRBV7-9 and TRBJ1-5, the full variable domain reads DTGVSQNPRHKITKRGQNVTFRCDPISEHNRLYWYRQTLGQGPEFLTYFQNEAQLEKSRLLSDRFSAERPKGSFSTLEIQRTEQGDSAMYLCASSFDATDQPQHFGDGTRLSIL.

The chain has TRBV3-1 and TRBJ2-2; no definite D call. V gave up 2 bases and J gave up 3 bases, with 10 bases separating them. Germline CDR1 reads LGHDT; CDR2 reads YNNKEL (reference sequence). The CDR3 runs to 15 residues. The CDR3 region has the DNA TGTGCCAGCAGCCAAATGTCCTCTCACACCGGGGAGCTGTTTTTT. Translated, it gives CASSQMSSHTGELFF.

The CDR3 is CASSPENGAPGSTEAFF. The CDR3, as DNA: TGCGCCAGCAGCCCTGAAAACGGGGCCCCTGGGAGCACTGAAGCTTTCTTT. The chain uses TRBV4-3 and TRBJ1-1; D possibly corresponds to TRBD1 (5 bases). CDR1 and CDR2 from the germline V gene are LGHNA and YSLEER. There are 17 residues in the CDR3. V was shortened by 4 bases and J by 4 bases, with 22 bases between the two germline ends.

This clonotype has more than one count but fewer than ten. This chain uses TRBV20-1 with TRBJ2-5; D not certain. The germline CDR1 and CDR2 sequences are DFQATT and SNEGSKA (reference sequence). Trimming took 3 bases from V and 8 from J, leaving 19 bases between them. This CDR3 has 14 amino acids. The CDR3 DNA sequence: TGCAGTGCTAGGAAGGTAGCAACTGGTGAAACCCAGTACTTC. This gives the protein CSARKVATGETQYF.